This T cell receptor (beta chain) was captured in a study of blood T cell repertoires in COVID-19. After removal of 2 bases from V and 4 bases from J, the junction contained 3 bases not matched to a gene. The CDR3 has 15 residues. The germline CDR1 and CDR2 sequences are KGHSH and LQKENI. In the authors' methods: By means of reference gene primer amplification, nucleated cell counts were estimated. Libraries were prepared by immunoSEQ multiplex PCR; TCRdb keeps only in-frame clonotypes and omits some of them. The D gene and trimming were derived from the DNA, and the V and J assignments and clone size from that table. The table records some 250,000 clones, about four fifths of them present only once.

This sequence was found in a woman in her late teens or twenties with acute or convalescent COVID-19. Sequenced material: peripheral blood. The J gene is TRBJ1-5, the V gene TRBV18; 9 bases align to TRBD1. The CDR3 DNA sequence: TGTGCCAGCTCACCATTCGGACAGGGGAATCAGCCCCAGCATTTT. This translates into CASSPFGQGNQPQHF.